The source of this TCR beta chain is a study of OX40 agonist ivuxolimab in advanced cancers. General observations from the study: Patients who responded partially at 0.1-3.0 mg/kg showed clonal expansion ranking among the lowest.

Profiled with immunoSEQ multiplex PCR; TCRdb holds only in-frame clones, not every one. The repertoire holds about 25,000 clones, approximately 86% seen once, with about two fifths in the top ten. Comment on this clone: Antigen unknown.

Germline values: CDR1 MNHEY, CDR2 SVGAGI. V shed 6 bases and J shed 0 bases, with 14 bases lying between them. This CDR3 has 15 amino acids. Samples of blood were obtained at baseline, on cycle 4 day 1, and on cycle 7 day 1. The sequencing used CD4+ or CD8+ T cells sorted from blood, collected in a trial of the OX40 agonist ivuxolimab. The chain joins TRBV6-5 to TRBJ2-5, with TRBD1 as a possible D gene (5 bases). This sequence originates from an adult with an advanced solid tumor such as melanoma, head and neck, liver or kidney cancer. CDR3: CASRAHDSYQETQYF. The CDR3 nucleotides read TGTGCCAGCAGGGCCCACGACAGTTACCAAGAGACCCAGTACTTC.